A selection of T cell receptor beta chains follows, all from one sample in a study of CD8+CD57+ T cells in acquired aplastic anemia. Each CDR3 protein gets one entry after TCRdb re-called the reads with MiXCR. The repertoire holds around 430,000 distinct CDR3 sequences, about a third seen once, with 0.8% to 0.85% in the top ten. The specimen sequenced was sorted CD4+, CD8+, or CD8+CD57+ T cells (not recorded which) from PBMCs. These receptors were taken from a human donor with aplastic anemia. Both conserved end residues are trimmed from each CDR3.

v_gene	j_gene	CDR3aa
TRBV10-3	TRBJ1-1	AIRRDSGLLNTEAF
TRBV7-9	TRBJ1-2	ASSLGGAGYT
TRBV11-1	TRBJ2-7	ASSQGGDRGSEQY
TRBV2	TRBJ2-5	ASRVQGRAEETQY
TRBV10-3	TRBJ1-2	AIMATGASPGYT
TRBV20-1	TRBJ2-7	SATRAGTRGTYEQY
TRBV29-1	TRBJ2-5	SVDPFAGPQETQY
TRBV15	TRBJ2-5	ATTRLGETQY
TRBV25-1	TRBJ1-2	ASSATGINYGYT
TRBV7-3	TRBJ2-3	ASSPTGTQTQY
TRBV10-1	TRBJ2-2	ASSEELGTGELF
TRBV4-2	TRBJ2-5	ASILSAGGQETQY
TRBV29-1	TRBJ2-5	SVLRPASGEY
TRBV19	TRBJ2-7	ASSISPVRSYEQY
TRBV10-1	TRBJ1-2	ASRDMDGNYGYT
TRBV30	TRBJ1-6	AWSGGQGASPLH
TRBV6-7	TRBJ2-1	ASSYSPSGYNEQF
TRBV7-7	TRBJ1-1	AKLGQGIMDTEAF
TRBV24-1	TRBJ1-1	ATSEGQGTEAF
TRBV10-2	TRBJ1-5	ASQDPGQPQH